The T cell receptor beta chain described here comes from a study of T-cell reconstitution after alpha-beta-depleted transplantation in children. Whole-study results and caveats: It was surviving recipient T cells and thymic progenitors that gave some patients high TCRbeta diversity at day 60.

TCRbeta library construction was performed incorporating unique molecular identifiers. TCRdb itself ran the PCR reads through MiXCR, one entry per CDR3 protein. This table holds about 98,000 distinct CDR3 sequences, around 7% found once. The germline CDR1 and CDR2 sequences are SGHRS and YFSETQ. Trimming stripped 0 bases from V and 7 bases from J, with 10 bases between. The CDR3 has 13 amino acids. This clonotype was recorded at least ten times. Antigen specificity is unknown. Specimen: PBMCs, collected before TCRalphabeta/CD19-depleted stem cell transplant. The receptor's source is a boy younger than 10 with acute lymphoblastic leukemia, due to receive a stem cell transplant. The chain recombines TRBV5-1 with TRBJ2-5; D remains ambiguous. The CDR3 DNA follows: TGCGCCAGCAGCTTGGACCTAAACTGGACCCAGTACTTC. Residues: CASSLDLNWTQYF.